What follows are 2 T cell receptor beta chains derived from one specimen sequenced in a study of glioma-infiltrating T cells after dendritic cell vaccination. Assay used: immunoSEQ multiplex PCR; TCRdb lists only in-frame clones, some missing. Of approximately 100,000 clones in the sample, roughly 80% are singletons; the top ten hold approximately 12%. Material: blood, obtained before dendritic cell vaccination. These TCRs come from a human donor with glioblastoma.

Only a few counts were recorded for this clone. The chain combines TRBV18 with TRBJ1-1, with D hard to call. Trimming cost V 6 bases and J 0 bases, with 23 bases left between them. The CDR3 is 18 amino acids. Germline values: CDR1 KGHSH, CDR2 LQKENI. CDR3 sequence (DNA): TGTGCCAGCTCGACTAGGAGGACGGACCGGAACATGAACACTGAAGCTTTCTTT. It encodes CASSTRRTDRNMNTEAFF.

The rearrangement uses TRBV18 and TRBJ2-7, with a possible D match to TRBD2 (5 bases). The V end was cut by 5 bases, the J end by 2 bases, with 13 bases between. Germline V gene lookup returns CDR1 KGHSH and CDR2 LQKENI. This CDR3 is built from 14 residues. The CDR3: CASSASYTAYEQYF. CDR3 coding DNA: TGTGCCAGCTCAGCTAGCTACACGGCCTACGAGCAGTACTTC.